This T cell receptor (beta chain) is drawn from a study of T cells in Graves' hyperthyroidism and ophthalmopathy. Study-wide results and caveats: Model output signaled ophthalmopathy a median 6.5 months ahead of onset. In the analysis, a 13 V-J model separated ophthalmopathy from stable hyperthyroidism.

Amplified TCR beta CDR3 regions came from RNA transcripts. A set of HTBI primers served as the primers for a first-round RT-PCR of the TCR CDR3. Using its own MiXCR run on the multiplex PCR reads, TCRdb lists one record per CDR3 protein. The repertoire has nearly 600,000 distinct CDR3 sequences, about 15% of them found once; the top ten carry roughly 5.5%. Note on this clonotype: Antigen specificity is unknown.

Germline CDR1 reads DFQATT; CDR2 reads SNEGSKA (reference sequence). The CDR3 covers 16 residues. Losses at the gene ends were 5 bases for V and 4 bases for J; bases not matched to a gene: 9. These patients, aged 18 to 65, had recently diagnosed hyperthyroidism lasting under 2 months. Exclusion of patients followed from uncontrolled infection, other autoimmune disease, pregnancy or lactation. The J gene is TRBJ2-1, the V gene TRBV20-1; 12 nucleotides agree with TRBD2. The sample taken for sequencing was blood. The TCR originated in a woman in her twenties or thirties with Graves' hyperthyroidism that later progressed to Graves' ophthalmopathy. The CDR3 spells CSAPPGLAGRYNEQFF. The CDR3 DNA sequence: TGCAGTGCTCCTCCCGGACTAGCGGGAAGATACAATGAGCAGTTCTTC.